This T cell receptor beta chain was sequenced during a study of cytomegalovirus exposure and HLA in healthy donors (dated by TCRdb to 2016 to 2017). Background on the whole study: According to a later analysis, the approximately 130 validation repertoires were produced on the same platform as the roughly 600 repertoires of the first cohort. The study aimed to test whether signatures of past pathogen exposure could be identified by cataloging public T cell receptors. Besides the first cohort of about 730 subjects, a separate validation cohort made up of over 95 different subjects was used. High-throughput TCR immunosequencing, statistical association of individual TCRs with disease status, and machine learning were combined to predict cytomegalovirus infection status. The paper as a whole reports these results and caveats: Cytomegalovirus status was reported to be diagnosed by the classifier with high specificity and sensitivity in both the original and validation cohorts. In vitro tests confirmed that a few of the cytomegalovirus-associated TCR beta chains recognize cytomegalovirus antigens. According to the authors, the approach could potentially be generalized to other disease states and immunological phenotypes. In the study, approximately 160 TCR beta chains were listed as associated with cytomegalovirus. A later analysis found that TCRs clustered in the first cohort also tended to co-occur in the 120 or so validation repertoires, with roughly 95% of cluster scores above 0. While some public TCRs were present in many individuals, most TCR sequences turned up only very rarely across donors. A later analysis had no HLA typing for the validation cohort, so co-occurrence there was scored across all 120 repertoires.

Donors formed part of the validation cohort, which comprised 95 to 150 subjects and was distinct from the first cohort of some 700 subjects. Library construction relied on the immunoSEQ multiplex PCR assay. Concerning the study's data processing: A statistical classification framework was developed to diagnose cytomegalovirus status using the catalog of TCR beta chain sequences. Here the immuneACCESS table is served through TCRdb, limited to in-frame sequences with V and J called. Missing clones are a known gap in these copies; in checked studies unresolved V genes cover under half, and the rest lacks a known reason. V, J and clone size reflect that table, while D and trimming were determined from the DNA. This sample is represented by roughly 170,000 clones; around 82% of them were singletons. The top ten hold around 2.8% of the sample. The CDR3 starts with the cysteine, ends with the phenylalanine, and has 16 residues. The DNA shown is the 48-base CDR3, in frame from base 1. As encoded in the germline V gene, CDR1 is MNHEY while CDR2 is SVGAGI.

Comment on this clone: The specificity of this receptor is unknown. One end of the junction does not line up with germline, which may come from a read error.

This sequence uses TRBV6-5 and TRBJ2-3; 8 nucleotides in the junction match TRBD2. The sequence came from a woman in her late teens or twenties in good health and CMV-seropositive. The source material was PBMCs. CDR3 loop: CASNYSGGRATDTQYF. The nucleotides are TGTGCCAGCAATTACTCGGGGGGGCGAGCCACAGATACGCAGTATTTT.